The 26 T cell receptor beta chains below were found in one sample sequenced in a study of OX40 agonist ivuxolimab in advanced cancers. Library preparation was by the immunoSEQ multiplex PCR assay. In its TCRdb copy, this immuneACCESS table keeps in-frame sequences only and misses some clones. Where compared with another copy, unresolved V genes explain less than half of these, and the others have no known cause. The sample table records 35,000 to 55,000 clones; 85% to 95% of these occur just once. The top ten clones comprise roughly 11% of the sample. The sample consisted of CD4+ or CD8+ T cells sorted from blood, taken in a trial of the OX40 agonist ivuxolimab. The source is an adult with an advanced solid tumor such as melanoma, head and neck, liver or kidney cancer.

The genes are TRBV14 and TRBJ2-3, with TRBD2 identical over 10 bases. CDR1 is SGHDN, CDR2 FVKESK, per germline. The CDR3 extends over 15 amino acids. The V gene end was trimmed by 4 bases and the J gene end by 2 bases; junction bases not matched to a gene: 3. In DNA, the CDR3 is TGTGCCAGCAGCCCCCTAGCGGGAGCCACAGATACGCAGTATTTT. Translated: CASSPLAGATDTQYF.

The chain links TRBV11-3 to TRBJ1-1; D uncertain. The CDR3 sequence is 13 residues long. The V end lost 7 bases, the J end lost 2 bases, and 11 bases lay between the germline ends. Germline V gene lookup returns CDR1 SGHNT and CDR2 YENEEA. CDR3 in amino acids: CASTSYVNTEAFF. DNA for the CDR3: TGTGCCAGCACATCTTATGTTAACACTGAAGCTTTCTTT.

This chain joins TRBV5-8 and TRBJ2-3; D is undetermined. Germline V gene sequence: CDR1 SGHTS, CDR2 YDEGEE. CDR3 length: 16 amino acids. V lost 0 bases and J lost 2, with 13 bases in between. The CDR3 loop is CASSLGLFEDTDTQYF. CDR3 nucleotides: TGTGCCAGCAGCTTGGGGCTGTTTGAAGACACAGATACGCAGTATTTT.

V and J are TRBV9 and TRBJ1-2; the D is unclear. Trimming stripped 1 base from V and 0 bases from J, with 7 bases between. Per the germline V gene, CDR1 is SGDLS and CDR2 is YYNGEE. The CDR3 runs to 14 residues. The CDR3 nucleotides are TGTGCCAGCAGCGTAAATGAACCTAACTATGGCTACACCTTC. Protein sequence: CASSVNEPNYGYTF.

V is TRBV13 and J is TRBJ2-7, with D tentatively TRBD2 (5 bases). The germline V and J ends were trimmed by 6 bases and 4 bases, with 13 bases remaining between them. Germline values: CDR1 PRHDT, CDR2 FYEKMQ (reference sequence). This CDR3 spans 13 amino acids. The DNA for the CDR3 is TGTGCCAGCAGTAGTAGGGAGATATACGAGCAGTACTTC. Amino acid sequence: CASSSREIYEQYF. Drawing the rest from reference TRBV13 and TRBJ2-7, the complete variable domain is AAGVIQSPRHLIKEKRETATLKCYPIPRHDTVYWYQQGPGQDPQFLISFYEKMQSDKGSIPDRFSAQQFSDYHSELNMSSLELGDSALYFCASSSREIYEQYFGPGTRLTVT.

The chain carries TRBV2 and TRBJ2-2; possibly TRBD1 or TRBD2 for D (5 bases each). V lost 6 bases and J 5 bases, leaving 7 bases between the germline ends. The CDR3 covers 12 residues. Germline V CDR1 and CDR2: SNHLY, FYNNEI. The CDR3 loop is CASRRGTGELFF. The CDR3, as DNA: TGTGCCAGCAGGAGGGGAACCGGGGAGCTGTTTTTT.

The V gene is TRBV18, the J gene TRBJ2-1; 7 positions agree with TRBD2. The CDR3 is 16 residues long. Losses at the gene ends were 3 bases for V and 3 bases for J; bases not matched to a gene: 8. Per germline, CDR1 KGHSH and CDR2 LQKENI. The CDR3 bases are TGTGCCAGCTCACCGGGGTATCGGGAGGACTACAATGAGCAGTTCTTC. Residues: CASSPGYREDYNEQFF.

The chain couples TRBV7-3 to TRBJ2-1; 9 nucleotides line up with TRBD2. Trimming at V came to 2 bases and at J to 8 bases, leaving 7 bases not matched to a gene. The CDR3 length is 15 residues. CDR1 is SGHTA and CDR2 is FQGTGA in the germline V gene. The CDR3 here is CASSLGSGSRDEQFF. The CDR3 coding sequence is TGTGCCAGCAGCTTAGGTAGCGGGAGTAGGGATGAGCAGTTCTTC.

This chain links TRBV28 with TRBJ2-2; D is perhaps TRBD2 (6 bases). Looked up from germline, CDR1 is MDHEN and CDR2 is SYDVKM. Trimming shortened V by 6 bases and J by 2 bases, and 16 bases separated the two germline ends. The CDR3 has 16 residues. The CDR3 DNA sequence: TGTGCCAGCAGATACCTCTGGGCGGGAAACACCGGGGAGCTGTTTTTT. As protein: CASRYLWAGNTGELFF.

The chain is built from TRBV4-3 and TRBJ2-1, with D uncertain. Looked up from germline, CDR1 is LGHNA and CDR2 is YSLEER. This CDR3 has 15 residues. The V and J ends lost 1 base and 7 bases respectively, with 14 bases between them. For the CDR3, the DNA is TGCGCCAGCAGCCAAGGTGTGGCTTGGGGAAATGAGCAGTTCTTC. Translating gives CASSQGVAWGNEQFF.

This chain links TRBV7-3 with TRBJ1-5, with 7 positions matching TRBD1. V trimming: 4 bases; J trimming: 4 bases; junction bases outside the gene matches: 7. Germline V gene sequence: CDR1 SGHTA, CDR2 FQGTGA. This CDR3 has 15 amino acids. The CDR3 protein is CASSSQGGWNQPQHF. As DNA, the CDR3 is TGTGCCAGCAGCTCTCAGGGGGGATGGAATCAGCCCCAGCATTTT.

The rearrangement joins TRBV6-4 to TRBJ2-1, with TRBD2 identical over 14 bases. With V trimmed by 6 bases and J by 9 bases, 4 bases remained unmatched. The germline V gene has CDR1 MRHNA and CDR2 SNTAGT. This CDR3 has 14 residues. Written as DNA, the CDR3 is TGTGCCAGCAGGGGGACTAGCGGGAGTAGTGAGCAGTTCTTC. This codes for CASRGTSGSSEQFF.

The V call is TRBV9, the J call TRBJ2-2; D unclear. This CDR3 region has 15 residues. The germline V and J ends were trimmed by 0 bases and 2 bases, with 8 bases remaining between them. Looked up from germline, CDR1 is SGDLS and CDR2 is YYNGEE. In nucleotides, the CDR3 is TGTGCCAGCAGCGTAGACGACGGTAACACCGGGGAGCTGTTTTTT. Protein sequence: CASSVDDGNTGELFF.

The gene calls are TRBV15 and TRBJ2-2, with 7 nucleotides matching TRBD1. V was pared by 9 bases and J by 1 base, with 5 bases of the junction left unmatched. The CDR3 has 14 amino acids. Looked up from germline, CDR1 is LNHNV and CDR2 is YYDKDF (reference sequence). As DNA, the CDR3 is TGTGCCACTTGGGACAGCGAGAACACCGGGGAGCTGTTTTTT. Its protein product is CATWDSENTGELFF.

The chain recombines TRBV4-1 with TRBJ2-7; D may match TRBD1 or TRBD2 (5 bases each). The CDR3 runs 17 residues. Germline lookup yields CDR1 MGHRA and CDR2 YSYEKL. Trimming removed 0 bases at V and 2 bases at J, with 17 bases between. The DNA for the CDR3 is TGCGCCAGCAGCCAAGAGTCGGGGCCCCGAGGACCCTACGAGCAGTACTTC. This translates into CASSQESGPRGPYEQYF.

The rearrangement uses TRBV30 and TRBJ2-2, with TRBD2 as a possible D gene (7 bases). Germline CDR1 and CDR2: GTSNPN and SVGIG (reference sequence). V gave up 5 bases and J gave up 6 bases, with 10 bases separating them. The CDR3 is made up of 12 amino acids. CDR3 protein: CAWRGGAGELFF. The DNA for the CDR3 is TGTGCCTGGCGAGGGGGGGCCGGGGAGCTGTTTTTT.

This clone was observed once. The chain combines TRBV5-8 with TRBJ1-1; maybe TRBD1 (5 bases). The CDR3 spans 13 residues. Germline lookup yields CDR1 SGHTS and CDR2 YDEGEE. Trimming pared 1 base from V and 3 bases from J, leaving 7 bases between. The CDR3 reads CASSLWGDTEAFF. The CDR3 DNA sequence: TGTGCCAGCAGCTTGTGGGGGGACACTGAAGCTTTCTTT.

V is TRBV28 and J is TRBJ2-1; 14 bases agree with TRBD2. CDR1 is MDHEN and CDR2 is SYDVKM in the germline V gene. Trimming at V came to 6 bases and at J to 14 bases, leaving 9 bases not matched to a gene. The CDR3 runs to 14 residues. CDR3 sequence: CASRVGGLAGEEFF. The DNA of the CDR3 is TGTGCCAGCAGAGTGGGGGGACTAGCGGGAGAGGAGTTCTTC.

The rearrangement links TRBV14 to TRBJ2-7; maybe TRBD2 (6 bases). This CDR3 has 14 amino acids. Germline-derived CDR1 and CDR2 are SGHDN and FVKESK. V was cut by 5 bases and J by 2 bases, with 13 bases left in between. The chain's CDR3 is CASSTRLGAYEQYF. The CDR3 nucleotides are TGTGCCAGCAGCACTCGACTAGGGGCCTACGAGCAGTACTTC.

This clone has just one count. This chain uses TRBV4-2 with TRBJ1-6; tentative D call: TRBD1 (5 bases). This CDR3 is built from 15 residues. Per germline, CDR1 LGHNA and CDR2 YNFKEQ. V was shortened by 1 base and J by 8 bases, with 12 bases between the two germline ends. The CDR3 region has the DNA TGTGCCAGCAGCCAAGGGGGGGATTGGGATTCACCCCTCCACTTT. Amino acid sequence: CASSQGGDWDSPLHF.

The chain links TRBV16 to TRBJ2-5; D perhaps matches TRBD2 (5 bases). CDR3 size: 15 residues. Trimming removed 1 base from V and 0 bases from J, with 9 bases in between. Germline V gene sequence: CDR1 KGHSY, CDR2 FQNENV. CDR3 region: CASSQLAADQETQYF. DNA for the CDR3: TGTGCCAGCAGCCAATTAGCAGCGGACCAAGAGACCCAGTACTTC.

The V call is TRBV4-2, the J call TRBJ1-5; 9 bases map to TRBD1. CDR1 and CDR2 from the germline V gene are LGHNA and YNFKEQ. J gave up 6 bases and V 5 bases, and 5 bases lay outside the gene matches. The CDR3 length is 14 residues. CDR3 in DNA: TGTGCCAGCAGCGTCGGACAGGGGAGTCAGCCCCAGCATTTT. Translating it yields CASSVGQGSQPQHF.

The chain recombines TRBV2 with TRBJ2-1; 7 bases match TRBD2. J lost 8 bases, V lost 6 bases, and 16 bases had no gene match. The CDR3 has 16 amino acids. Germline V gives CDR1 SNHLY, CDR2 FYNNEI. The CDR3 protein is CASSGGIGFSDYEQFF. Here the CDR3 DNA reads TGTGCCAGCAGCGGGGGGATTGGATTTTCCGACTATGAGCAGTTCTTC.

This clone was counted a single time. The V call is TRBV9, the J call TRBJ1-4; D is unresolved. Germline CDR1 is SGDLS and CDR2 is YYNGEE. V lost 10 bases and J 0 bases, leaving 13 bases between the germline ends. CDR3 length: 14 amino acids. CDR3 amino acids: CASGLLATNEKLFF. The CDR3 DNA follows: TGTGCCTCCGGCCTGTTAGCAACTAATGAAAAACTGTTTTTT.

The chain is built from TRBV27 and TRBJ1-1; maybe TRBD1 (5 bases). The germline V gene encodes CDR1 MNHEY and CDR2 SMNVEV (reference sequence). CDR3 length equals 15 residues. The V end was cut by 7 bases, the J end by 4 bases, with 19 bases between. This chain's CDR3 is CASINGGGGFTEAFF. The CDR3 DNA is TGTGCCAGCATAAACGGCGGGGGGGGTTTCACTGAAGCTTTCTTT.

The chain uses TRBV28 and TRBJ1-2, with D possibly matching TRBD1 (5 bases). Germline CDR1 MDHEN, CDR2 SYDVKM. The CDR3 is 12 residues long. V was shortened by 5 bases and J by 6 bases, with 10 bases between the two germline ends. CDR3 sequence: CASSPEGHGYTF. The CDR3, as DNA: TGTGCCAGCAGTCCGGAGGGACATGGCTACACCTTC.